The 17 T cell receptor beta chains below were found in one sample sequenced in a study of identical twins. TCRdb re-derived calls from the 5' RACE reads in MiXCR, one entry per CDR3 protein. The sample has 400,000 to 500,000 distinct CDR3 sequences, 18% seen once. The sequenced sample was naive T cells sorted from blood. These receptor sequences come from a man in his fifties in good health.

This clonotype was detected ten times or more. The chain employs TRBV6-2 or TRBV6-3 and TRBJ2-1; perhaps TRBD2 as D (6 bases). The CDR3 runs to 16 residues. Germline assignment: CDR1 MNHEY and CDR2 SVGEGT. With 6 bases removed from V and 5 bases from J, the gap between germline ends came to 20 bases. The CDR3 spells CASRQILTGRHNEQFF. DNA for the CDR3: TGTGCCAGCAGACAAATTTTAACCGGGAGACACAATGAGCAGTTCTTC.

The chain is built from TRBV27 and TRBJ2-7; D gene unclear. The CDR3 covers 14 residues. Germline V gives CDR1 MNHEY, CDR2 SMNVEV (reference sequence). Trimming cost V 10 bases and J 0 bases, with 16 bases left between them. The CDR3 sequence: CATKPQTSSYEQYF. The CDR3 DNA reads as TGTGCCACCAAGCCACAGACGAGCTCCTACGAGCAGTACTTC.

The CDR3 loop reads CASSPAMARGQETQYF. The CDR3 coding sequence is TGTGCCAGCAGCCCGGCCATGGCCAGGGGACAGGAGACCCAGTACTTC. V is TRBV7-2 and J is TRBJ2-5, with TRBD1 identical over 7 bases. Germline V lookup: CDR1 SGHTA, CDR2 FQGNSA. V lost 5 bases and J lost 5; bases outside the gene matches: 14. CDR3 size: 16 residues.

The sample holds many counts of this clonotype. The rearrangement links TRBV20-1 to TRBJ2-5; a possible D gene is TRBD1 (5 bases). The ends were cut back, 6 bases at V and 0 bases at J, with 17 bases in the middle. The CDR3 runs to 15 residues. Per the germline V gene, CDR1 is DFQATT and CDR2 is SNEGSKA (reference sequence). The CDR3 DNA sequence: TGCAGTGCACCAATGGACACTTGGTACCAAGAGACCCAGTACTTC. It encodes CSAPMDTWYQETQYF.

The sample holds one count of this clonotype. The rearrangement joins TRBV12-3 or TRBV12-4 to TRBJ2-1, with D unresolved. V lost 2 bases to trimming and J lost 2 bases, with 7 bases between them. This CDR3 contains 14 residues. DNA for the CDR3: TGTGCCAGCAGTTTATTGGCACCCTACAATGAGCAGTTCTTC. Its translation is CASSLLAPYNEQFF.

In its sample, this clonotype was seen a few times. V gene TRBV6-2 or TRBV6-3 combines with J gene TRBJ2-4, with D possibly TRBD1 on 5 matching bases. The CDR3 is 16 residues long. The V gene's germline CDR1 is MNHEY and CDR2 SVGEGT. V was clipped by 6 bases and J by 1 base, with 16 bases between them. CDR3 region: CASSGGPWGAKNIQYF. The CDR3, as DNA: TGTGCCAGCAGCGGCGGACCTTGGGGCGCCAAAAACATTCAGTACTTC.

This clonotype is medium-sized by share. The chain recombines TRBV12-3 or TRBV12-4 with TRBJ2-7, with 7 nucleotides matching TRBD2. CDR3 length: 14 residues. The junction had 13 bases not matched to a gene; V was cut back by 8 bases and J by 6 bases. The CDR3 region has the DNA TGTGCCAGCTCCCTTAGCGGGTACCAGGGCGAGCAGTACTTC. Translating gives CASSLSGYQGEQYF.

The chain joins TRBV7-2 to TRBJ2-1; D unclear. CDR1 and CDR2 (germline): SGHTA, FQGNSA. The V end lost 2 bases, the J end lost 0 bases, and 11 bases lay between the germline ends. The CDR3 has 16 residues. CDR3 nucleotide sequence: TGTGCCAGCAGCTTAAGTAGGTTTAGCTCCTACAATGAGCAGTTCTTC. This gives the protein CASSLSRFSSYNEQFF.

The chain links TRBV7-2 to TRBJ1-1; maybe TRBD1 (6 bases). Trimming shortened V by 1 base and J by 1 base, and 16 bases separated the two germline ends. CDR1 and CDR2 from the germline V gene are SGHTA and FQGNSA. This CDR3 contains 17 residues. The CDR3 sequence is CASSLVEVGGANTEAFF. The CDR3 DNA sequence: TGTGCCAGCAGCTTAGTGGAGGTCGGGGGCGCGAACACTGAAGCTTTCTTT.

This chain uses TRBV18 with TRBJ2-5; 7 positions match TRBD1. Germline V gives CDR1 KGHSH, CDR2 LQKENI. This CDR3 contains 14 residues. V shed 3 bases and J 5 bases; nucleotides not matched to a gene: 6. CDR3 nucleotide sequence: TGTGCCAGCTCACCCCCGACAGGGAAGGAGACCCAGTACTTC. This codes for CASSPPTGKETQYF.

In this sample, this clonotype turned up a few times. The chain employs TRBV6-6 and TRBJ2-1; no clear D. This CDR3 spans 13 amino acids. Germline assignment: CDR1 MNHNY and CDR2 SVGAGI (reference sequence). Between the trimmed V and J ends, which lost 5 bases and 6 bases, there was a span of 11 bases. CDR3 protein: CASSTWAGNEQFF. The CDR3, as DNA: TGTGCCAGCAGTACCTGGGCAGGCAATGAGCAGTTCTTC.

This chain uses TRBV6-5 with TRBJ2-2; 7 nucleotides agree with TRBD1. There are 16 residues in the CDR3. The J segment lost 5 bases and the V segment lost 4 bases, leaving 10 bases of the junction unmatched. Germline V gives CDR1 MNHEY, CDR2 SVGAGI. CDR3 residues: CASSFAGTAFTGELFF. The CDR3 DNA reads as TGTGCCAGCAGTTTTGCCGGGACAGCCTTTACCGGGGAGCTGTTTTTT.

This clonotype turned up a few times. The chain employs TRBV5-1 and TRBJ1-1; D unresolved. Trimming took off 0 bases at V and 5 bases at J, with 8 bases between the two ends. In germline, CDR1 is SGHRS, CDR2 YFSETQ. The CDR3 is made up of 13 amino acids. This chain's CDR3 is CASSLASVTEAFF. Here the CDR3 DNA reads TGCGCCAGCAGCTTGGCCTCTGTAACTGAAGCTTTCTTT.

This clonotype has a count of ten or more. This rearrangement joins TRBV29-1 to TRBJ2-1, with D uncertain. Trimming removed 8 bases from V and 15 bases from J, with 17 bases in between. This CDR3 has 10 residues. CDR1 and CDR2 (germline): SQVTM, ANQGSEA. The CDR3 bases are TGCAGCTCACCCGGTATTCCGCCGTTCTTC. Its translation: CSSPGIPPFF.

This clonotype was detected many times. CDR3 region: CASSGQGSTDTQYF. The CDR3 DNA sequence: TGCGCCAGCAGCGGACAGGGCAGCACAGATACGCAGTATTTT. This sequence joins TRBV5-1 and TRBJ2-3; TRBD1 matches 8 bases. Trimming cost V 4 bases and J 0 bases; bases outside gene matches: 1. Germline V gene lookup returns CDR1 SGHRS and CDR2 YFSETQ. The CDR3 loop spans 14 amino acids.

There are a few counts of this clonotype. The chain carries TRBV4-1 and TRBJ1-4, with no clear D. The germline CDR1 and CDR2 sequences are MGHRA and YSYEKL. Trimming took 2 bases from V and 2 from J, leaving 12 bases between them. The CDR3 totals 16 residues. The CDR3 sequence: CASSQLGIGTNEKLFF. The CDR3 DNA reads TGCGCCAGCAGCCAATTGGGCATCGGGACTAATGAAAAACTGTTTTTT.

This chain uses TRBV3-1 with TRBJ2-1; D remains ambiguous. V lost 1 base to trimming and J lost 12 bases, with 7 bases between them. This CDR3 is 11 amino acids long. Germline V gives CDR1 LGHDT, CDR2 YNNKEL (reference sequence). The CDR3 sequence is CASSQAGGQFF. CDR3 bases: TGTGCCAGCAGCCAAGCGGGTGGGCAGTTCTTC.